This TCR beta chain was recorded in a study of early T cells in non-severe SARS-CoV-2 infection. About the research overall: The sequenced material was bulk RNA from unsorted whole blood, and its chains were unpaired.

This clonotype was counted only a few times. The antigen is not known. CDR3 length equals 15 residues. The V end was cut by 10 bases, the J end by 0 bases, with 18 bases between. Germline CDR1 is LNHDA and CDR2 is SQIVND (reference sequence). As part of library construction, unique molecular identifiers were attached to individual cDNA molecules. Using its own MiXCR run on the 5' RACE reads, TCRdb lists one record per CDR3 protein. This table holds 25,000 to 30,000 distinct CDR3 sequences, roughly 5.4% found once. General study results and limits: Private and CD4 specificities were missed by VDJdb matching, which favored anti-spike CD8 responses.

This receptor was identified in an adult who was a healthcare worker with PCR-confirmed SARS-CoV-2 infection or an uninfected control (not recorded which). The specimen was whole blood. The gene calls are TRBV19 and TRBJ1-2, with a tentative D call TRBD1 (6 bases). The CDR3 DNA sequence: TGTGCCACTTCTCCGGGGGCACAAGCTAACTATGGCTACACCTTC. It yields the protein CATSPGAQANYGYTF.